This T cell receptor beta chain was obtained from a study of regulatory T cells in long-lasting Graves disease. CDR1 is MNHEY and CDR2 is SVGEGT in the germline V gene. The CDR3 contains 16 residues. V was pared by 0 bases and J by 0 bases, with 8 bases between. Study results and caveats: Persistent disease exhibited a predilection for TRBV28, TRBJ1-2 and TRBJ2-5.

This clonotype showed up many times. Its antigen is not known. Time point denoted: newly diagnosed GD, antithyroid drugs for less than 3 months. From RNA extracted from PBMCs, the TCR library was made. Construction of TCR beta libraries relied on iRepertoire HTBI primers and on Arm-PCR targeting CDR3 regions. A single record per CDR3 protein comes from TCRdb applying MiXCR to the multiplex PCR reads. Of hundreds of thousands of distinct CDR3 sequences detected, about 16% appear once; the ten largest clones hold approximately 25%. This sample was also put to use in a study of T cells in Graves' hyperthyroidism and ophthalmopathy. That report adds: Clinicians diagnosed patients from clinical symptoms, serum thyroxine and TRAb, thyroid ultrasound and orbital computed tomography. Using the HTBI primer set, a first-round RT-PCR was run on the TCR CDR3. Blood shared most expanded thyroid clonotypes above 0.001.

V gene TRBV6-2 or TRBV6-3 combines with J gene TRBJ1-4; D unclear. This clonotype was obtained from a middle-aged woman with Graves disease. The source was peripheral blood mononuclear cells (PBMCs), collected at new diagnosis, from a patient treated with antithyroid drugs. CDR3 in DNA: TGTGCCAGCAGTTACTCGATCGGCACAACTAATGAAAAACTGTTTTTT. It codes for CASSYSIGTTNEKLFF.